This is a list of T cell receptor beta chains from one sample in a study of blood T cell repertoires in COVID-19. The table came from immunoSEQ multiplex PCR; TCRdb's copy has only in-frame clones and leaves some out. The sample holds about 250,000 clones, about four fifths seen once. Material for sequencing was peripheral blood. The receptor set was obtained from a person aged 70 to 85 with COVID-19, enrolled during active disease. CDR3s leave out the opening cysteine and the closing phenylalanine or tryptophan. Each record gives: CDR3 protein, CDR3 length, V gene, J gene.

CDR3aa: SASVQHNEQF; len: 10; v_gene: TRBV20-1; j_gene: TRBJ2-1
CDR3aa: ASSWAGVDNEQF; len: 12; v_gene: TRBV28; j_gene: TRBJ2-1
CDR3aa: ASSRWGHSTDTQY; len: 13; v_gene: TRBV5-1; j_gene: TRBJ2-3
CDR3aa: ASSLGSGGQPQH; len: 12; v_gene: TRBV7-8; j_gene: TRBJ1-5
CDR3aa: ASRNPGTGKKGDYGYT; len: 16; v_gene: TRBV10-2; j_gene: TRBJ1-2
CDR3aa: ASSLTKNQETQY; len: 12; v_gene: TRBV5-1; j_gene: TRBJ2-5
CDR3aa: ASSPGGPQH; len: 9; v_gene: TRBV12-3/TRBV12-4; j_gene: TRBJ1-5
CDR3aa: ASSYNSGNTIY; len: 11; v_gene: TRBV7-9; j_gene: TRBJ1-3
CDR3aa: ASSQALAAGSSYEQY; len: 15; v_gene: TRBV4-2; j_gene: TRBJ2-7
CDR3aa: ASSPGSIYGYT; len: 11; v_gene: TRBV7-3; j_gene: TRBJ1-2
CDR3aa: SATLGDQPQH; len: 10; v_gene: TRBV29-1; j_gene: TRBJ1-5
CDR3aa: ASGGPTTYNEQF; len: 12; v_gene: TRBV19; j_gene: TRBJ2-1
CDR3aa: ASSLVSGMDEQF; len: 12; v_gene: TRBV7-2; j_gene: TRBJ2-1
CDR3aa: ASSTLRQGNGYT; len: 12; v_gene: TRBV6-5; j_gene: TRBJ1-2
CDR3aa: ASSSCLLAGEPYEQY; len: 15; v_gene: TRBV6-4; j_gene: TRBJ2-7
CDR3aa: ASSSLTSQETQY; len: 12; v_gene: TRBV7-9; j_gene: TRBJ2-5
CDR3aa: ASSSRPASGTGTNEQF; len: 16; v_gene: TRBV7-3; j_gene: TRBJ2-1
CDR3aa: ASSISGKTEAF; len: 11; v_gene: TRBV19; j_gene: TRBJ1-1
CDR3aa: ASSLTASSAAQY; len: 12; v_gene: TRBV7-3; j_gene: TRBJ2-3
CDR3aa: ASSRLAGGPGGELF; len: 14; v_gene: TRBV19; j_gene: TRBJ2-2
CDR3aa: ASSQARGGELF; len: 11; v_gene: TRBV3-1/TRBV3-2; j_gene: TRBJ2-2
CDR3aa: ASSFRGRQETQY; len: 12; v_gene: TRBV27; j_gene: TRBJ2-5
CDR3aa: ASSQEHFVVGGGEEQY; len: 16; v_gene: TRBV4-1; j_gene: TRBJ2-7
CDR3aa: ASNRGASTNEKLF; len: 13; v_gene: TRBV25-1; j_gene: TRBJ1-4
CDR3aa: ASSIDATSRGYGYGYT; len: 16; v_gene: TRBV19; j_gene: TRBJ1-2
CDR3aa: ASSKGRHNEQF; len: 11; v_gene: TRBV21-1; j_gene: TRBJ2-1
CDR3aa: ATSRDRTGGLTDTQY; len: 15; v_gene: TRBV15; j_gene: TRBJ2-3
CDR3aa: ASGLTVLDRGLHLRFNEQF; len: 19; v_gene: TRBV12-5; j_gene: TRBJ2-1
CDR3aa: ASSYSPLAGTHEQY; len: 14; v_gene: TRBV6-2/TRBV6-3; j_gene: TRBJ2-7
CDR3aa: ASRLGQPFSGANVLT; len: 15; v_gene: TRBV7-8; j_gene: TRBJ2-6
CDR3aa: ASSVDWGGTDTQY; len: 13; v_gene: TRBV9; j_gene: TRBJ2-3
CDR3aa: ASSSGLAGGQF; len: 11; v_gene: TRBV7-3; j_gene: TRBJ2-1
CDR3aa: ASTISSGELDNEQF; len: 14; v_gene: TRBV4-1; j_gene: TRBJ2-1
CDR3aa: ASSFGGGPANTGELF; len: 15; v_gene: TRBV5-4; j_gene: TRBJ2-2
CDR3aa: ASSLVSSGSDEQF; len: 13; v_gene: TRBV5-1; j_gene: TRBJ2-1
CDR3aa: ASSIRDRGLNSPLH; len: 14; v_gene: TRBV7-6; j_gene: TRBJ1-6
CDR3aa: ASSLRQGTYEQY; len: 12; v_gene: TRBV4-1; j_gene: TRBJ2-7
CDR3aa: ASSGTGVSEQY; len: 11; v_gene: TRBV5-5; j_gene: TRBJ2-7
CDR3aa: ASRSTGGPNEQY; len: 12; v_gene: TRBV7-2; j_gene: TRBJ2-7
CDR3aa: ASSYGPAGVDEAF; len: 13; v_gene: TRBV11-2; j_gene: TRBJ1-1